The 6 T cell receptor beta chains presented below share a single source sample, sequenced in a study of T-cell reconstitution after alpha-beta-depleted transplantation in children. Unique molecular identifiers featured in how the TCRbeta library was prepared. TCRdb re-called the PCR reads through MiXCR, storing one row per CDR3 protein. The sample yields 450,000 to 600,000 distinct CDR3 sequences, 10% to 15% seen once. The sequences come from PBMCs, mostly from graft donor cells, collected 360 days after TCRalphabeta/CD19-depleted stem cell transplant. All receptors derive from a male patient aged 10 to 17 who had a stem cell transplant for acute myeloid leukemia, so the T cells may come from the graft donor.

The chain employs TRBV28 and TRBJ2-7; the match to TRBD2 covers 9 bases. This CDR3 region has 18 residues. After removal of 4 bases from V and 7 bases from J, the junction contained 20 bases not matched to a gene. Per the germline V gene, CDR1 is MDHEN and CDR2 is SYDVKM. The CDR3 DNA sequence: TGTGCCAGCAGTTCCTACCTCTCTTTTAGCGGGAGAGGCAGGGAGCAGTACTTC. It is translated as CASSSYLSFSGRGREQYF.

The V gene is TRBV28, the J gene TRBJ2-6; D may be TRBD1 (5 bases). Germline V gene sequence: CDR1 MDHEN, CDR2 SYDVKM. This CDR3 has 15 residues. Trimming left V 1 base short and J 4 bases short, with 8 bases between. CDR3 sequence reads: CASSLSTAGANVLTF. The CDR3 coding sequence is TGTGCCAGCAGTTTATCGACAGCCGGGGCCAACGTCCTGACTTTC.

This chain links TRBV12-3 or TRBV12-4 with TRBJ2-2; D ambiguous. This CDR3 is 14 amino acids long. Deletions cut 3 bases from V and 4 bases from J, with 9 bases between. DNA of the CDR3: TGTGCCAGCAGTTTTTCGGCCTTCACCGGGGAGCTGTTTTTT. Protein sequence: CASSFSAFTGELFF.

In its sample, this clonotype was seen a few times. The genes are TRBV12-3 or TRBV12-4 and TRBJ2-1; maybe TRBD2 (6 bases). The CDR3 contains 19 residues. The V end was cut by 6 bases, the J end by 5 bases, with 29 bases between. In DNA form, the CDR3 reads TGTGCCAGCAGCCTCCCGTTGGTTCTAGCGCGCCCGTTTGACAATGAGCAGTTCTTC. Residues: CASSLPLVLARPFDNEQFF.

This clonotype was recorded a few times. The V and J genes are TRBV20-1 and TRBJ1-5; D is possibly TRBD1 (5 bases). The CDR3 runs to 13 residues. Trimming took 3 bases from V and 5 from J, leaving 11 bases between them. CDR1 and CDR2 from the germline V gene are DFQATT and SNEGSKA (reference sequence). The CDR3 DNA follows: TGCAGTGCTAGGGGGGGGAGGGATCAGCCCCAGCATTTT. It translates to CSARGGRDQPQHF.

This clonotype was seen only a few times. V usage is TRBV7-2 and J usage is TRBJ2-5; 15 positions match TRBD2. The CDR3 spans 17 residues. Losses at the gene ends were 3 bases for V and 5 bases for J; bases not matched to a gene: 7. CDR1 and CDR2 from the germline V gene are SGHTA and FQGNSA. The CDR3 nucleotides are TGTGCCAGCAGCTTCCGCGGACTAGCGGGAGGGGGGGAGACCCAGTACTTC. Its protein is CASSFRGLAGGGETQYF.